A single sample gave rise to the 10 T cell receptor beta chains below, sequenced in a study of metastatic and nonmetastatic thyroid tumors. Patients were all untreated before their thyroid surgery. MiXCR re-clonotyped the PCR reads for TCRdb. Of about 23,000 clones in the sample, around 21% are singletons; the top ten hold under 30%. Material for sequencing was blood. The receptors here all came from a female donor with papillary thyroid cancer or a benign thyroid nodule (not recorded which). Some clones in this sample may be carry-over from other donors' samples.

This clone was seen more than once but under ten times. The CDR3 protein is CASSENQVTGPVYTF. DNA for the CDR3: TGTGCCAGCAGTGAAAATCAAGTGACAGGGCCTGTCTACACCTTC. The chain employs TRBV6-1 and TRBJ1-2; 7 nucleotides agree with TRBD1. V lost 2 bases, J lost 10 bases, and 13 bases stayed unmatched. Germline lookup yields CDR1 MNHNS and CDR2 SASEGT. The CDR3 spans 15 residues.

The chain uses TRBV11-2 and TRBJ2-1; 11 bases are a match to TRBD2. With V trimmed by 7 bases and J by 8 bases, 10 bases remained unmatched. Germline loops: CDR1 SGHAT, CDR2 FQNNGV. The CDR3 runs to 15 residues. CDR3: CASISGLAGRDEQFF. The CDR3 region has the DNA TGTGCCAGCATCTCCGGACTAGCGGGTCGCGATGAGCAGTTCTTC.

This clone was recorded many times. CDR3 nucleotides: TGTGCCAGCAGCCAAGATATGGGACAGGCAGCGGCTTTCTTT. Encoded protein: CASSQDMGQAAAFF. V and J are TRBV4-2 and TRBJ1-1; TRBD1 aligns across 8 bases. The germline V gene has CDR1 LGHNA and CDR2 YNFKEQ. The J segment lost 11 bases and the V segment lost 0 bases, leaving 8 bases of the junction unmatched. This CDR3 is 14 amino acids long.

This clone showed up many times. This may arise from a read error, as a much more abundant clone is one base away. V gene TRBV7-9 combines with J gene TRBJ2-7, with D tentatively TRBD2 (6 bases). CDR1 and CDR2 (germline): SEHNR, FQNEAQ (reference sequence). The CDR3 has 14 residues. CDR3 sequence reads: CASEGTDSLYGQYF. CDR3 sequence (DNA): TGTGCCAGTGAGGGGACTGACTCACTCTACGGGCAGTACTTC.

This clone was counted at least ten times. V is TRBV7-2 and J is TRBJ2-1; 8 nucleotides match TRBD2. The CDR3 sequence is 16 residues long. Trimming took 6 bases from V and 4 from J; bases not matched to a gene: 11. Germline CDR1 and CDR2: SGHTA and FQGNSA. Here the CDR3 DNA reads TGTGCCAGCAGGGTTACTAGCGGAGGGGGGTACAATGAGCAGTTCTTC. As protein: CASRVTSGGGYNEQFF. Complete variable domain (other parts from reference TRBV7-2 and TRBJ2-1): GAGVSQSPSNKVTEKGKDVELRCDPISGHTALYWYRQSLGQGLEFLIYFQGNSAPDKSGLPSDRFSAERTGGSVSTLTIQRTQQEDSAVYLCASRVTSGGGYNEQFFGPGTRLTVL.

This clone was detected ten times or more. This chain links TRBV10-3 with TRBJ2-7, with TRBD1 matching over 9 bases. This CDR3 has 12 residues. CDR1 is ENHRY and CDR2 is SYGVKD in the germline V gene. The V segment lost 10 bases and the J segment 2 bases; nucleotides outside the gene matches: 3. Here the CDR3 DNA reads TGTGCCAGCCGGGACAGGGCCTACGAGCAGTACTTC. The encoded protein is CASRDRAYEQYF.

This clone has at least ten counts. A read error may explain this, as a much larger clone is one base away. This CDR3 is also generated by other DNA sequences in the sample. J is TRBJ2-7 and V is TRBV7-6; 8 bases match TRBD1. After removal of 6 bases from V and 2 bases from J, the junction contained 21 bases not matched to a gene. Germline loops: CDR1 SGHVS, CDR2 FNYEAQ. The CDR3 sequence is 19 residues long. CDR3 region: CASSPNLHKTGALTYEQYF. CDR3 nucleotides: TGTGCCAGCAGTCCCAACCTTCATAAGACAGGGGCTTTAACCTACGAGCAGTACTTC.

This clone was observed at least ten times. CDR3 bases: TGTGCCAGCAGTTTATCAGCGCGACTCTCCTACAATGAGCAGTTCTTC. Its translation is CASSLSARLSYNEQFF. This chain connects TRBV27 to TRBJ2-1, with D uncertain. The CDR3 runs 16 residues. Trimming took off 0 bases at V and 0 bases at J, with 9 bases between the two ends. Germline CDR1 reads MNHEY; CDR2 reads SMNVEV (reference sequence).

The sample holds a few counts of this clone. The CDR3 loop reads CASSPLPSAGHYEQYF. In DNA, the CDR3 is TGTGCCAGCAGCCCACTTCCTTCGGCGGGACATTACGAGCAGTACTTC. V usage is TRBV6-1 and J usage is TRBJ2-7, with D perhaps matching TRBD1 or TRBD2 (6 bases each). V lost 6 bases and J 4 bases, leaving 22 bases between the germline ends. CDR1 MNHNS and CDR2 SASEGT come from the germline V gene. The CDR3 loop spans 16 amino acids.

In its sample, this clone was seen a few times. A clone one base away is much larger, so this may be a read error. CDR3 sequence: CASSLVSTGELLF. The CDR3 nucleotides are TGTGCCAGCAGCTTAGTCTCCACCGGGGAGCTGCTTTTT. This chain links TRBV7-7 with TRBJ2-2; possibly TRBD2 for D (5 bases). CDR1 is SSHAT, CDR2 FNYEAQ, per germline (reference sequence). The CDR3 extends over 13 amino acids.